This T cell receptor (beta chain) was sequenced in a study of cytomegalovirus exposure and HLA in healthy donors. Germline trimming cut 7 bases from V and 4 bases from J; bases unmatched to any gene: 9. CDR1 and CDR2 (germline): MNHEY, SMNVEV (reference sequence). The CDR3 consists of 15 residues. With regard to this clone: The antigen remains undetermined.

The PCR employed 60 Vbeta primers together with 13 Jbeta primers. Assay used: immunoSEQ multiplex PCR; TCRdb lists only in-frame clones, some missing. The sample has 140,000 or so clones; 75% to 90% are singletons. Study-wide points: There was a cluster of highly shared sequence variants that was likely a sequencing artifact. The classifier, whose performance was assessed in both the original and validation cohorts, reportedly diagnosed cytomegalovirus status with high specificity and sensitivity. The authors later found most CMV-associated TCR beta chains appeared HLA-restricted.

V usage is TRBV27 and J usage is TRBJ2-7; TRBD2 aligns across 11 bases. The origin of this receptor is a female donor in good health and CMV-seronegative. The sequencing input was PBMCs. DNA of the CDR3: TGTGCCAGCACCCCGGCGGGACTAGCGGATTACGAGCAGTACTTC. It yields the protein CASTPAGLADYEQYF.